The clone carrying this T cell receptor (beta chain) is medium-sized (0.01 to 0.1%) within its sample. The antigen is unknown. Template material for each sample was roughly 600 ng of bulk tumor genomic DNA. During surgery, several far-apart biopsies were obtained from every primary tumor. The patients were newly diagnosed with non-small cell lung cancer, had not been treated, and had curative surgery. There are 13 residues in the CDR3. Trimming stripped 7 bases from V and 1 base from J, with 10 bases between. CDR1 and CDR2 from the germline V gene are LNHDA and SQIVND (reference sequence). TCR beta CDR3 was amplified by multiplex PCR, first round around 10 cycles, 32 V and 13 J primers. MiXCR, applied by TCRdb to the multiplex PCR reads, yields one record per CDR3 protein. The repertoire holds fewer than 6,000 distinct CDR3 sequences, about 33% seen once, with around a fifth in the top ten. These data belong to a study of immune heterogeneity within non-small cell lung tumors. Study-wide context: Histologically, a handful of tumors were squamous cell carcinomas and some 10 were non-squamous carcinomas. The remaining 1 tumor was not otherwise specified.

Findings of the study overall: Individual patients largely had distinct high-frequency T-cell receptor beta clonotypes from one another. Local T-cell clonality tracked local tumor mutational burden; the correlation was moderate but significant (R around 0.3). Identical dominant CDR3 beta clonotypes were found repeatedly across the tumor sites of a single patient, and these appeared alongside high-frequency clones that were unique to particular tumor locations.

The chain uses TRBV19 and TRBJ1-1; D gene ambiguous. The receptor's source is a woman in her 50s with non-small cell lung cancer. Sequencing was done on a sample of lung tumor tissue. This CDR3 is CASTSARNTEAFF. Here the CDR3 DNA reads TGTGCCAGTACAAGCGCCAGGAACACTGAAGCTTTCTTT.